This T cell receptor beta chain was sequenced in a study of blood T cell repertoires in COVID-19. Across the study: Sample material is recorded as cDNA or gDNA derived from T cells, B-cell-depleted T cells, or PBMCs.

Clones were sequenced by immunoSEQ multiplex PCR, and TCRdb holds only the in-frame ones, with some missing. The data show tens of thousands of clones, about 89% seen once. Looked up from germline, CDR1 is SGDLS and CDR2 is YYNGEE. Trimming removed 0 bases from V and 5 bases from J, with 13 bases in between. The CDR3 is 15 amino acids. This sequence joins TRBV9 and TRBJ2-3; possibly TRBD1 for D (6 bases). The TCR originated in a woman aged 60-75 years with active COVID-19. Sequencing was performed on peripheral blood. CDR3 coding DNA: TGTGCCAGCAGCGTAGAGAGGGGGTTGGTAGATACGCAGTATTTT. Amino acid sequence: CASSVERGLVDTQYF.